This passage covers 25 T cell receptor beta chains from one sample sequenced in a study of cytomegalovirus exposure and HLA in healthy donors. Primers included in the PCR were 60 Vbeta and 13 Jbeta primers. TCRdb keeps only in-frame clones here, not all; method: immunoSEQ multiplex PCR. In total, the table holds around 70,000 clones. Input material: PBMCs. The receptors come from a female donor in good health and CMV-seropositive.

J is TRBJ2-7 and V is TRBV6-1; perhaps TRBD2 as D (5 bases). The V and J ends lost 6 bases and 7 bases respectively, with 13 bases between them. CDR3 length equals 12 residues. In germline, CDR1 is MNHNS, CDR2 SASEGT. The CDR3 DNA follows: TGTGCCAGCAGGTCGGGGAGCATGGAGCAGTACTTC. This sequence encodes CASRSGSMEQYF.

The genes are TRBV4-1 and TRBJ1-5, with unresolved D. The CDR3 has 13 residues. Germline V gives CDR1 MGHRA, CDR2 YSYEKL. Trimming shortened V by 1 base and J by 8 bases, and 9 bases separated the two germline ends. In DNA form, the CDR3 reads TGCGCCAGCAGCCAAGGGTCAGGCAAGCCCCAGCATTTT. This gives the protein CASSQGSGKPQHF.

The rearrangement uses TRBV7-2 and TRBJ2-5; D is perhaps TRBD2 (6 bases). There are 14 residues in the CDR3. Trimming removed 10 bases at V and 5 bases at J, with 20 bases between. Germline V lookup: CDR1 SGHTA, CDR2 FQGNSA. The CDR3 nucleotides are TGTGCCACCGCGACCGGGGGATCTCGGGAGACCCAGTACTTC. This translates into CATATGGSRETQYF.

This sequence joins TRBV11-3 and TRBJ2-7; weak D call: TRBD1 (7 bases). CDR3 length equals 15 residues. CDR1 and CDR2 from the germline V gene are SGHNT and YENEEA. Trimming pared 4 bases from V and 1 base from J, leaving 14 bases between. The CDR3 bases are TGTGCCAGCAGCTCAGATCAGGGGGGATCCTACGAGCAGTACTTC. Its protein product is CASSSDQGGSYEQYF. The complete variable domain, with remaining parts taken from reference TRBV11-3 and TRBJ2-7, reads EAGVVQSPRYKIIEKKQPVAFWCNPISGHNTLYWYLQNLGQGPELLIRYENEEAVDDSQLPKDRFSAERLKGVDSTLKIQPAELGDSAVYLCASSSDQGGSYEQYFGPGTRLTVT.

The chain uses TRBV21-1 and TRBJ2-2; TRBD1 is taken as the D call from the table, unchecked against the DNA. TRBV21-1 represents a pseudogene. The length of the CDR3 is 15 residues. CDR3 loop: CASSKADRDIGELFF. CDR3 bases: TGTGCCAGCAGCAAAGCCGACAGGGATATCGGGGAGCTGTTTTTT.

V usage is TRBV6-5 and J usage is TRBJ2-1; D might be TRBD2 (6 bases). Per the germline V gene, CDR1 is MNHEY and CDR2 is SVGAGI. With 9 bases removed from V and 2 bases from J, the gap between germline ends came to 14 bases. The CDR3 consists of 14 residues. CDR3 loop: CARGREEPYNEQFF. The CDR3 DNA follows: TGTGCCAGGGGAAGGGAGGAGCCCTACAATGAGCAGTTCTTC.

This chain links TRBV28 with TRBJ2-3, with 9 bases fitting TRBD2. V trimming: 2 bases; J trimming: 0 bases; junction bases outside the gene matches: 15. This CDR3 region has 20 residues. Germline lookup yields CDR1 MDHEN and CDR2 SYDVKM. CDR3 region: CASSLGRGGRASASTDTQYF. The DNA for the CDR3 is TGTGCCAGCAGTTTAGGTCGTGGCGGGAGGGCGTCAGCTAGCACAGATACGCAGTATTTT.

The V call is TRBV6-5, the J call TRBJ1-2, with 7 bases identical to TRBD1. J was trimmed by 8 bases and V by 2 bases; bases with no gene match: 11. Germline assignment: CDR1 MNHEY and CDR2 SVGAGI. The CDR3 runs 15 residues. The CDR3 DNA follows: TGTGCCAGCAGTTACCAAGGGACAGCCTCGCGGGGCTACACCTTC. This codes for CASSYQGTASRGYTF.

V usage is TRBV2 and J usage is TRBJ2-1; maybe TRBD2 (6 bases). This CDR3 has 11 residues. The germline V gene encodes CDR1 SNHLY and CDR2 FYNNEI. The V end lost 4 bases, the J end lost 13 bases, and 11 bases lay between the germline ends. For the CDR3, the DNA is TGTGCCAGCAGTGGCGGGGTGGGCCAGTTCTTC. This gives the protein CASSGGVGQFF. Full variable domain (outside the CDR3, taken from reference TRBV2 and TRBJ2-1): EPEVTQTPSHQVTQMGQEVILRCVPISNHLYFYWYRQILGQKVEFLVSFYNNEISEKSEIFDDQFSVERPDGSNFTLKIRSTKLEDSAMYFCASSGGVGQFFGPGTRLTVL.

The CDR3 sequence: CASSQGGTVKETQYF. The CDR3 bases are TGCGCCAGCAGCCAAGGCGGGACAGTAAAAGAGACCCAGTACTTC. The chain has TRBV4-1 and TRBJ2-5, with a possible D match to TRBD1 (7 bases). Trimming pared 1 base from V and 3 bases from J, leaving 12 bases between. Germline V gene sequence: CDR1 MGHRA, CDR2 YSYEKL. This CDR3 spans 15 amino acids.

The rearrangement uses TRBV6-6 and TRBJ2-7, with D perhaps TRBD2 (5 bases). This CDR3 contains 12 residues. The V end was cut by 5 bases, the J end by 2 bases, with 7 bases between. Germline V gene lookup returns CDR1 MNHNY and CDR2 SVGAGI (reference sequence). CDR3 amino acids: CASSPGTYEQYF. In DNA, the CDR3 is TGTGCCAGCAGTCCCGGGACCTACGAGCAGTACTTC.

The gene calls are TRBV5-6 and TRBJ2-3; 10 positions agree with TRBD1. CDR3 size: 17 residues. V was pared by 4 bases and J by 0 bases, with 8 bases of the junction left unmatched. Germline assignment: CDR1 SGHDT and CDR2 YYEEEE. The CDR3 DNA reads TGTGCCAGCAGCGTAAGACAGGGGGCGACTAGCACAGATACGCAGTATTTT. Its protein is CASSVRQGATSTDTQYF.

The chain carries TRBV18 and TRBJ2-2; a weak D match, TRBD2 (5 bases). The CDR3 is made up of 16 amino acids. The V end lost 4 bases, the J end lost 4 bases, and 16 bases lay between the germline ends. Germline V gene sequence: CDR1 KGHSH, CDR2 LQKENI. The CDR3 loop reads CASSRIVAGGTGELFF. The CDR3 DNA follows: TGTGCCAGCTCACGCATCGTAGCTGGAGGCACCGGGGAGCTGTTTTTT.

The chain carries TRBV7-9 and TRBJ2-7; the match to TRBD2 covers 7 bases. The CDR3 covers 15 residues. Losses at the gene ends were 1 base for V and 3 bases for J; bases not matched to a gene: 6. Germline values: CDR1 SEHNR, CDR2 FQNEAQ (reference sequence). The DNA of the CDR3 is TGTGCCAGCAGCTTAGTAACGGGGGGACGCTACGAGCAGTACTTC. It is translated as CASSLVTGGRYEQYF.

V usage is TRBV18 and J usage is TRBJ2-5; D gene unclear. Per germline, CDR1 KGHSH and CDR2 LQKENI. Trimming stripped 6 bases from V and 7 bases from J, with 6 bases between. The CDR3 length is 10 residues. The CDR3 region has the DNA TGTGCCAGCTCCCCTCTGACCCAGTACTTC. It codes for CASSPLTQYF. Full variable domain (missing parts from reference TRBV18 and TRBJ2-5): NAGVMQNPRHLVRRRGQEARLRCSPMKGHSHVYWYRQLPEEGLKFMVYLQKENIIDESGMPKERFSAEFPKEGPSILRIQQVVRGDSAAYFCASSPLTQYFGPGTRLLVL.

This chain connects TRBV5-1 to TRBJ1-1; D is unclear. V was pared by 5 bases and J by 3 bases, with 11 bases between. CDR1 is SGHRS, CDR2 YFSETQ, per germline. The CDR3 is 13 residues long. The CDR3, as DNA: TGCGCCAGCAGGGCCGGGGAGTACACTGAAGCTTTCTTT. The encoded protein is CASRAGEYTEAFF.

V usage is TRBV6-5 and J usage is TRBJ1-1, with D unresolved. Germline CDR1 reads MNHEY; CDR2 reads SVGAGI. Trimming pared 2 bases from V and 1 base from J, leaving 14 bases between. This CDR3 is built from 16 residues. CDR3 sequence: CASSYGGGRANTEAFF. The CDR3 DNA reads as TGTGCCAGCAGTTACGGAGGTGGGAGGGCGAACACTGAAGCTTTCTTT.

The V call is TRBV5-6, the J call TRBJ1-5; TRBD1 matches 11 bases. V trimming: 4 bases; J trimming: 6 bases; junction bases outside the gene matches: 6. The CDR3 runs to 15 residues. Germline values: CDR1 SGHDT, CDR2 YYEEEE. This CDR3 reads CASSRDRGVSQPQHF. CDR3 bases: TGTGCCAGCAGCCGGGACAGGGGGGTGAGTCAGCCCCAGCATTTT.

The rearrangement joins TRBV25-1 to TRBJ1-2; possible D gene TRBD1, 5 bases. Germline V lookup: CDR1 MGHDK, CDR2 SYGVNS. This CDR3 is built from 16 residues. V was trimmed by 0 bases and J by 4 bases, leaving 15 bases between them. CDR3 amino acids: CASSEYGAGRAYGYTF. CDR3 nucleotide sequence: TGTGCCAGCAGTGAATATGGGGCAGGGAGGGCCTATGGCTACACCTTC.

CDR3 residues: CASSLVVSGQYF. The CDR3 region has the DNA TGTGCCAGCAGCTTAGTGGTTAGCGGGCAGTATTTT. The chain combines TRBV7-9 with TRBJ2-3; TRBD2 is a possible D gene (6 bases). This CDR3 region has 12 residues. Per the germline V gene, CDR1 is SEHNR and CDR2 is FQNEAQ (reference sequence). The V end was cut by 1 base, the J end by 11 bases, with 10 bases between.

The chain is built from TRBV4-3 and TRBJ1-2, with TRBD1 matching over 9 bases. CDR1 and CDR2 (germline): LGHNA, YSLEER. After removal of 8 bases from V and 6 bases from J, the junction contained 10 bases not matched to a gene. This CDR3 contains 14 residues. DNA of the CDR3: TGCGCCAGCGGAAACAGGGGGCGGCTTGATGGCTACACCTTC. This gives the protein CASGNRGRLDGYTF.

The CDR3 DNA reads TGTGCCAGCAGCCAATTGACAGTTTCCTACGAGCAGTACTTC. The encoded protein is CASSQLTVSYEQYF. The chain links TRBV4-2 to TRBJ2-7; TRBD1 might be the D (5 bases). V was shortened by 2 bases and J by 1 base, with 9 bases between the two germline ends. Per the germline V gene, CDR1 is LGHNA and CDR2 is YNFKEQ. The CDR3 is 14 residues long.

V gene TRBV10-3 combines with J gene TRBJ2-5; TRBD2 matches at 12 bases. This CDR3 contains 14 residues. Germline loops: CDR1 ENHRY, CDR2 SYGVKD. Losses at the gene ends were 8 bases for V and 4 bases for J; bases not matched to a gene: 5. In DNA form, the CDR3 reads TGTGCCATCGTTGGACTAGCGGGAATAGAGACCCAGTACTTC. As protein: CAIVGLAGIETQYF.

The V gene is TRBV18, the J gene TRBJ2-5, with 9 bases lining up with TRBD1. This CDR3 region has 14 residues. The junction had 3 bases not matched to a gene; V was cut back by 2 bases and J by 5 bases. Germline-derived CDR1 and CDR2 are KGHSH and LQKENI. The chain's CDR3 is CASSPGQGRETQYF. The DNA of the CDR3 is TGTGCCAGCTCACCAGGACAGGGGAGGGAGACCCAGTACTTC.

V usage is TRBV19 and J usage is TRBJ2-7; 9 nucleotides align to TRBD1. The germline V gene has CDR1 LNHDA and CDR2 SQIVND (reference sequence). This CDR3 is 14 amino acids long. Trimming at V came to 4 bases and at J to 4 bases, leaving 5 bases not matched to a gene. DNA for the CDR3: TGTGCCAGTAGTAGACAGGGGGATCTGTACGAGCAGTACTTC. Amino acids: CASSRQGDLYEQYF. The full variable domain, in which reference TRBV19 and TRBJ2-7 provide the parts outside the CDR3, is DGGITQSPKYLFRKEGQNVTLSCEQNLNHDAMYWYRQDPGQGLRLIYYSQIVNDFQKGDIAEGYSVSREKKESFPLTVTSAQKNPTAFYLCASSRQGDLYEQYFGPGTRLTVT.